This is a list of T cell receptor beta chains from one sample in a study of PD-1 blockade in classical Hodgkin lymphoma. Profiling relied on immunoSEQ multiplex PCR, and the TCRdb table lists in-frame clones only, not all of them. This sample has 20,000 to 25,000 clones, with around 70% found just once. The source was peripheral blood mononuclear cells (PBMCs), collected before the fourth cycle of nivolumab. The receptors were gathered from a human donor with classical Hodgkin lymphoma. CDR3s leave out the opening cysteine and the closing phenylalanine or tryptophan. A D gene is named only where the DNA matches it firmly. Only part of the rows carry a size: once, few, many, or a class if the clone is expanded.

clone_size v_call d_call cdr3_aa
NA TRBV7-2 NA ASSFLVVVGDEQF
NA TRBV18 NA ASSPRVGQPQH
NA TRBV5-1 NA ASRGLTGGAETQY
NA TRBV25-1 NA ASSEFGESTDTQY
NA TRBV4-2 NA ASSKDGNQPQH
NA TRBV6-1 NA ASSEYGYT
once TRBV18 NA ASSPGTTSADGYT
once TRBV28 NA ASTSPLMNTEAF
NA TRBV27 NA ASSRHRAYEQY
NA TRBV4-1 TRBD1 ASSPDPGQGAPRSGANVLT
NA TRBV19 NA ASSIIDSSSYEQY
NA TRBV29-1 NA SAQSRFSNQPQH
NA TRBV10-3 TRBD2 AISEPGLSYNEQF
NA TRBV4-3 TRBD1 ASSQGTGRNTIY
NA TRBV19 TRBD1 ASTGGYEQY
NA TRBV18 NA ASSLTSRRAYNEQF
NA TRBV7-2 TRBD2 ASSLGRERGGGFTDTQY
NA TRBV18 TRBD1 ASSSNINRGRQETQY
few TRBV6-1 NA ASSERGTSYEQY
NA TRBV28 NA ASWGFGYGYT
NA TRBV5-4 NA ASSLTGRNTEAF
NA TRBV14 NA ASSHLLGSGNTIY
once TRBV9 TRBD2 ASSVGLAGETQY
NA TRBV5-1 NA ASSLAGGHNEKLF